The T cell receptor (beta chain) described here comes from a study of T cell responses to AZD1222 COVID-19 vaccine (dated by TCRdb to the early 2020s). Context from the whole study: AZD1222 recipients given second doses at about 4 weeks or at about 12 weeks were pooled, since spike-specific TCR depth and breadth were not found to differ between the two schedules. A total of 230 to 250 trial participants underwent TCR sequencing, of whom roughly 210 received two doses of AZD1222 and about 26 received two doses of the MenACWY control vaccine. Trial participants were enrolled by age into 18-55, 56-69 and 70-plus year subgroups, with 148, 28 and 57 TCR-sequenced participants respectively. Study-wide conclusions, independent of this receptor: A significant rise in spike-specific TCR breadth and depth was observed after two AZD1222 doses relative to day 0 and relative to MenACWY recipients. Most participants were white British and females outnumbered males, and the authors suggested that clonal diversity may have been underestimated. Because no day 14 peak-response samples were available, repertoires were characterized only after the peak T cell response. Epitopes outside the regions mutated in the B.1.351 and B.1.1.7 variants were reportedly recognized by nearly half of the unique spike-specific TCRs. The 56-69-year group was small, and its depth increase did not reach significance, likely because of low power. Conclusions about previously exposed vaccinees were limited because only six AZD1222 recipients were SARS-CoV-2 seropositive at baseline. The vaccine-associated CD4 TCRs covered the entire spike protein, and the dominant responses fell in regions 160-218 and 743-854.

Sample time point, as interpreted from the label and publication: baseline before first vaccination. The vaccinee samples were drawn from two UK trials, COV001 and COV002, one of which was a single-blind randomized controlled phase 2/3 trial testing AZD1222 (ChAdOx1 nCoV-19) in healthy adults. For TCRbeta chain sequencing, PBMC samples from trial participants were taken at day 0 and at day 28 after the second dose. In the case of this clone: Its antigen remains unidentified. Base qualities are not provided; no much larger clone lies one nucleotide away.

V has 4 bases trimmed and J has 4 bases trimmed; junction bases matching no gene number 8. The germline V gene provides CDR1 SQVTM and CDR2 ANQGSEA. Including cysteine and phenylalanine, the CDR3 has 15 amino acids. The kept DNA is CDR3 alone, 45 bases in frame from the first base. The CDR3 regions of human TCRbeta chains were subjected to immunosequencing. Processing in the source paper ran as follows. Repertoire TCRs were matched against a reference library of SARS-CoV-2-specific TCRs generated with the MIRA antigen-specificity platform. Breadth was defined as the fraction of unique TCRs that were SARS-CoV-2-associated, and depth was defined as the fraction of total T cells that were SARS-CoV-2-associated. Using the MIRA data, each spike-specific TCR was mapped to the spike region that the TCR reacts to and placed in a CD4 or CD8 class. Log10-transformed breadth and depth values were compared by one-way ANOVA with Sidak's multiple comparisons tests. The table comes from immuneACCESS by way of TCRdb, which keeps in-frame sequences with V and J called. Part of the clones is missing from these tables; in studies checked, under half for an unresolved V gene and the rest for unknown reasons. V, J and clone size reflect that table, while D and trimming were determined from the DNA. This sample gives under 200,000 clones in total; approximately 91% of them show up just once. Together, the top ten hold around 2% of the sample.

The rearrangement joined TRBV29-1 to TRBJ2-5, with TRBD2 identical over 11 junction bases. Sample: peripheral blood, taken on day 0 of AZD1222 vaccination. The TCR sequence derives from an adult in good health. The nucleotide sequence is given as TGCAGCGTTGTGGGTAGCGGGGGGGCTAGAGAGACCCAGTACTTC. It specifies CSVVGSGGARETQYF.